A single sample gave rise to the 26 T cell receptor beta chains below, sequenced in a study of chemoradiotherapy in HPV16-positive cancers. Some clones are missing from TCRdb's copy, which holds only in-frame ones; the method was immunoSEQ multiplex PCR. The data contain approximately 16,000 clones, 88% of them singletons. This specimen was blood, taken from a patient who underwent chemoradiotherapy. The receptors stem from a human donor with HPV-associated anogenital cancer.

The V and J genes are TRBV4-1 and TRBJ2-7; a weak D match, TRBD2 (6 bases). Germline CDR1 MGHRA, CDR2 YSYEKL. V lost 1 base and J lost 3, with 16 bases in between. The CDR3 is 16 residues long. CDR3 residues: CASSQVYASANYEQYF. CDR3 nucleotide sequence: TGCGCCAGCAGCCAAGTTTATGCTAGCGCAAACTACGAGCAGTACTTC.

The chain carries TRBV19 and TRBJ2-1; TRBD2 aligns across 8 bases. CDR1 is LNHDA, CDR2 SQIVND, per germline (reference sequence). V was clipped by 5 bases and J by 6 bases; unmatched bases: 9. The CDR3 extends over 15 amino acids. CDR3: CASSLQRGGSNEQFF. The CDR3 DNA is TGTGCCAGTAGTCTCCAACGGGGGGGGAGCAATGAGCAGTTCTTC.

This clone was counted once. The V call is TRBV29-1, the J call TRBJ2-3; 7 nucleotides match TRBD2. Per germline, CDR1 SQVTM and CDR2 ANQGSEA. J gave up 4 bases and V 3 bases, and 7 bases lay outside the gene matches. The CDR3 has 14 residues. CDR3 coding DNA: TGCAGCGTTGAGGTGGGGGGGTACGCAGATACGCAGTATTTT. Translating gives CSVEVGGYADTQYF.

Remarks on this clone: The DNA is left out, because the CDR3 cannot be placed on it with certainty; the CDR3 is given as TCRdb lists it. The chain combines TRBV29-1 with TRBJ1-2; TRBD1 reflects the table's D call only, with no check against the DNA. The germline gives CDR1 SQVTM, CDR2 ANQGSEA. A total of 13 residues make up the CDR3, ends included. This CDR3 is CSVGTGTGYGHTF.

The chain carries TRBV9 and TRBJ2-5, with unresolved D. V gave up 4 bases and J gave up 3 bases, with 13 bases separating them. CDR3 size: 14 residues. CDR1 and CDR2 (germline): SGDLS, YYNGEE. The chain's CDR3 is CASSPPHSEETQYF. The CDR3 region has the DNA TGTGCCAGCAGCCCCCCTCACTCCGAAGAGACCCAGTACTTC.

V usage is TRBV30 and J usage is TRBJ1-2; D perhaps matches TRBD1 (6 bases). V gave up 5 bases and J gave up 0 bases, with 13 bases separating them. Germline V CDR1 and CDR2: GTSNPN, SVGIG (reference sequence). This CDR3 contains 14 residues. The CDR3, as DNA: TGTGCCTGGGAGCTAAAGGGGGCTAACTATGGCTACACCTTC. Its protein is CAWELKGANYGYTF.

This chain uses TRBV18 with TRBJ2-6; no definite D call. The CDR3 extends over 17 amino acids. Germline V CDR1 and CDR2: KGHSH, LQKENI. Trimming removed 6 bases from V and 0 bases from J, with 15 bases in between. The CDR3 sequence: CASSQATGSSGANVLTF. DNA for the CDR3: TGTGCCAGCTCCCAAGCCACGGGCAGCTCTGGGGCCAACGTCCTGACTTTC.

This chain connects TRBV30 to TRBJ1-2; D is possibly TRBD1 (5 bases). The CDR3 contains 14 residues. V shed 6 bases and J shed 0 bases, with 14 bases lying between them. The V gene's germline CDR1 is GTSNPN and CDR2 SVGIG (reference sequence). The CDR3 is CACGRDRTNYGYTF. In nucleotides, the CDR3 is TGTGCCTGTGGTCGGGACCGCACTAACTATGGCTACACCTTC.

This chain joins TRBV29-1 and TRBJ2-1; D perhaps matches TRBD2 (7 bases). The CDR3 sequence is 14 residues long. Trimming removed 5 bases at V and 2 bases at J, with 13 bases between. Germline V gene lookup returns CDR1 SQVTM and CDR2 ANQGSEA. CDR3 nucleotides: TGCAGCGTTAGGGGGGGGGCCACCTACAATGAGCAGTTCTTC. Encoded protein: CSVRGGATYNEQFF.

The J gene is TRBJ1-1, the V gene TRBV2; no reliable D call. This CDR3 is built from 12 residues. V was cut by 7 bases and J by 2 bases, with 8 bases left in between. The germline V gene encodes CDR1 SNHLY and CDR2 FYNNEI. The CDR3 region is CASTAVNTEAFF. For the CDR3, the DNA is TGTGCCAGCACCGCAGTTAACACTGAAGCTTTCTTT.

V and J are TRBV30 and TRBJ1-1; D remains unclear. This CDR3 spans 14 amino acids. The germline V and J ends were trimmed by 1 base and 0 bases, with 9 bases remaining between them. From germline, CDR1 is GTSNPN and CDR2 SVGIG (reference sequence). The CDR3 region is CAWSAYVMNTEAFF. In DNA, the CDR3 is TGTGCCTGGAGTGCGTACGTCATGAACACTGAAGCTTTCTTT.

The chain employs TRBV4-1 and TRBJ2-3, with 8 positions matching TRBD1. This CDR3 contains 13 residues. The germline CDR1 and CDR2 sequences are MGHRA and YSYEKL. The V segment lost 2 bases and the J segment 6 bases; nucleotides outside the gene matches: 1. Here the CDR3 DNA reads TGCGCCAGCAGCCAAAGGACAGGGGATACGCAGTATTTT. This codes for CASSQRTGDTQYF.

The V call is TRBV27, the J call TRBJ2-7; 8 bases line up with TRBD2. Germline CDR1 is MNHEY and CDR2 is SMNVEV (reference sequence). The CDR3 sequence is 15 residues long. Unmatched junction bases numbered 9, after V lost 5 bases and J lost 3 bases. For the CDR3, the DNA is TGTGCCAGCAGTCGAACCCAAGCGGGGGTCTACGAGCAGTACTTC. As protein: CASSRTQAGVYEQYF.

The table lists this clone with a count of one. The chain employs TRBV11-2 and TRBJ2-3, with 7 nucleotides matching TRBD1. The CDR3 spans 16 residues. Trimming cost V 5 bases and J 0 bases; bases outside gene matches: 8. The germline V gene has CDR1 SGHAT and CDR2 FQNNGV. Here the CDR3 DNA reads TGTGCCAGCAGCCGTGGGTCAGGGGGTAGCACAGATACGCAGTATTTT. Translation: CASSRGSGGSTDTQYF.

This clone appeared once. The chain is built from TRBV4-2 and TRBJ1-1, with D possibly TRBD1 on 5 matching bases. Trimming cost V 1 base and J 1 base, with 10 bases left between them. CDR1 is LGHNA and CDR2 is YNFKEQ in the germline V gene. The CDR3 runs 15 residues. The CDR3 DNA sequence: TGTGCCAGCAGCCAAGCCGATACAGGGAACACTGAAGCTTTCTTT. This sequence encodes CASSQADTGNTEAFF.

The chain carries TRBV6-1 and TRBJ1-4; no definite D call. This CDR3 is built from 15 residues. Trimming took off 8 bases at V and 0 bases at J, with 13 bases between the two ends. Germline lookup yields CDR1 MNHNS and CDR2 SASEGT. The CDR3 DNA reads TGTGCCAGCGTACTAAGCGTTGCAACTAATGAAAAACTGTTTTTT. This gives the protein CASVLSVATNEKLFF.

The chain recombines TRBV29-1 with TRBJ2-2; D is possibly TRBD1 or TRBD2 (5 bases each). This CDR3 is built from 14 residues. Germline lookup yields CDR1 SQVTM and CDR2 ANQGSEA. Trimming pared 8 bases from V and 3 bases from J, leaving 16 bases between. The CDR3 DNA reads TGCAGCCTTACGACGGGGACGGACACCGGGGAGCTGTTTTTT. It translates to CSLTTGTDTGELFF.

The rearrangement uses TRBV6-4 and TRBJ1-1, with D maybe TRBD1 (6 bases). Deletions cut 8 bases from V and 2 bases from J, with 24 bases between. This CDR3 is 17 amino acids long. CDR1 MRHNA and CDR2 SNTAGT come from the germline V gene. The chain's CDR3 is CASSLHSTGQTNTEAFF. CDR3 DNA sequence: TGTGCCAGCTCTCTACACTCGACAGGACAGACCAACACTGAAGCTTTCTTT.

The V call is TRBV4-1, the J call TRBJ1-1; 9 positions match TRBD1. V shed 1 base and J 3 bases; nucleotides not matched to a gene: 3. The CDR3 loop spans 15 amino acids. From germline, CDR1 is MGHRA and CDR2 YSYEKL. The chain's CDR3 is CASSQGTGADTEAFF. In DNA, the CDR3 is TGCGCCAGCAGCCAAGGGACAGGGGCCGACACTGAAGCTTTCTTT.

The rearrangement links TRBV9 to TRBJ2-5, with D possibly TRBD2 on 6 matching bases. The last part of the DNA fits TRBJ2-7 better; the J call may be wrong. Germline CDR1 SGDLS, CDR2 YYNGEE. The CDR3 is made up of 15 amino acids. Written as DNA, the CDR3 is TGTGCCAGCAGCCTCCGGACTGGGGGAGGCTACGAGCAGTACTTC. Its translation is CASSLRTGGGYEQYF.

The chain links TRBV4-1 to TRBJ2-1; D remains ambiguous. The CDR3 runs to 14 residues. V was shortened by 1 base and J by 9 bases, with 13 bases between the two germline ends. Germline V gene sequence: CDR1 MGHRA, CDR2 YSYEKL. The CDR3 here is CASSQVHTGGEQFF. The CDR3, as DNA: TGCGCCAGCAGCCAAGTTCACACCGGTGGTGAGCAGTTCTTC.

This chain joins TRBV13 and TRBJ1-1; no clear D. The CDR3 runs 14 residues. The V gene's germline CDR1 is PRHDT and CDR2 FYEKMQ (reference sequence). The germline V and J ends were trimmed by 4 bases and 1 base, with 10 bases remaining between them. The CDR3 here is CASSSGWRNTEAFF. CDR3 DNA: TGTGCCAGCAGCTCGGGGTGGAGGAACACTGAAGCTTTCTTT.

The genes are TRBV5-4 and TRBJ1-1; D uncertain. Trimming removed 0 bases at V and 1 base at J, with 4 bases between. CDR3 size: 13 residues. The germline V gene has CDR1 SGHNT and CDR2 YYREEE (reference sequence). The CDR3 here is CASSLAGNTEAFF. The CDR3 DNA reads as TGTGCCAGCAGCTTGGCAGGGAACACTGAAGCTTTCTTT.

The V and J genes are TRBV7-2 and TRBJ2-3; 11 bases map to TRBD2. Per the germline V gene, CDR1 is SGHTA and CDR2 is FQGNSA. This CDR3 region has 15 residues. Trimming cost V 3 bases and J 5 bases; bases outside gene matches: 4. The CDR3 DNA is TGTGCCAGCAGCTTTAGCGGGGGGGCCAAAGATACGCAGTATTTT. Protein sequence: CASSFSGGAKDTQYF.

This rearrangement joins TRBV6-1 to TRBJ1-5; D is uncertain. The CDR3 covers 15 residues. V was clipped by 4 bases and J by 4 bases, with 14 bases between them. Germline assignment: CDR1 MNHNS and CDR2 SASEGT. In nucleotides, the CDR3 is TGTGCCAGCAGTGGATTTGGCGGAATTAATCAGCCCCAGCATTTT. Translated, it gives CASSGFGGINQPQHF.

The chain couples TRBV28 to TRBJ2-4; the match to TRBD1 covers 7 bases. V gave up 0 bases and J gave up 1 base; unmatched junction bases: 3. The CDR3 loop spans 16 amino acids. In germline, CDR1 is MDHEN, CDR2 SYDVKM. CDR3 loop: CASSLWTQGAKNIQYF. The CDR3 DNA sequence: TGTGCCAGCAGTTTATGGACACAGGGGGCCAAAAACATTCAGTACTTC.